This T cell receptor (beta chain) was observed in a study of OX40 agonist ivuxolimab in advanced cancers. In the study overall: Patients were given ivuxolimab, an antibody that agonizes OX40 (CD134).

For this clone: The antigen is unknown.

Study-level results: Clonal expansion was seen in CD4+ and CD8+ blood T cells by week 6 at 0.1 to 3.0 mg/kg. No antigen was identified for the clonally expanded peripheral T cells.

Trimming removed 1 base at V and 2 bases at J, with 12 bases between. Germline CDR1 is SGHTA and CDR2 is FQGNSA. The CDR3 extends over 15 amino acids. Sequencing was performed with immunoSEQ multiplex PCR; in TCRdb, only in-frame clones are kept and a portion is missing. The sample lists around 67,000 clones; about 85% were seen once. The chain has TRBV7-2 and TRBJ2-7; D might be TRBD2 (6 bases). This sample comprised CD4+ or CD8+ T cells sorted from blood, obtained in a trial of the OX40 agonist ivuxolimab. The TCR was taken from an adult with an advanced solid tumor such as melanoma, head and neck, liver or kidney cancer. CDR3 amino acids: CASSLEPGAPYEQYF. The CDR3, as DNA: TGTGCCAGCAGCTTAGAACCGGGAGCGCCCTACGAGCAGTACTTC. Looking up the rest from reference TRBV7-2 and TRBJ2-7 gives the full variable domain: GAGVSQSPSNKVTEKGKDVELRCDPISGHTALYWYRQSLGQGLEFLIYFQGNSAPDKSGLPSDRFSAERTGGSVSTLTIQRTQQEDSAVYLCASSLEPGAPYEQYFGPGTRLTVT.